A selection of T cell receptor beta chains follows, all from one sample in a study of T-cell reconstitution after alpha-beta-depleted transplantation in children. TCRdb re-called the PCR reads with MiXCR, one entry per CDR3 protein. The sample holds some 840,000 distinct CDR3 sequences, roughly 15% seen once. Material: PBMCs, mostly from graft donor cells, obtained 360 days after TCRalphabeta/CD19-depleted stem cell transplant. The receptors here all came from a male patient under 18 who had a stem cell transplant for acute lymphoblastic leukemia, so the T cells may come from the graft donor. CDR3s include the opening cysteine and the closing phenylalanine or tryptophan. The D gene is left open where the match is weak. Some rows have no size entry. The others give once, few or many, or a class for an expanded clone.

DNA | CDR3 | V | size | J | D
TGTGCCAGCAGCTCCAGACTGGGTTGGGATGAGCAGTTCTTC | CASSSRLGWDEQFF | TRBV7-3 | few | TRBJ2-1 | NA
TGCAGTGCTAGAGATGTACCCAGCGATGAGCAGTTCTTC | CSARDVPSDEQFF | TRBV20-1 | few | TRBJ2-1 | NA
TGCAGCGTGGCCGGGACTTTCAATGAGCAGTTCTTC | CSVAGTFNEQFF | TRBV29-1 | many | TRBJ2-1 | NA
TGCGCCAGCAGCCCCCTGCTTGGACAGGATCGCGAGCAGTACTTC | CASSPLLGQDREQYF | TRBV5-1 | few | TRBJ2-7 | TRBD1
TGTGCCAGCAGCTTGGCCCAGACAGCCTTTAGCACAGATACGCAGTATTTT | CASSLAQTAFSTDTQYF | TRBV5-6 | NA | TRBJ2-3 | NA
TGTGCCAGCAGTTGGGAACGCATGAACACTGAAGCTTTCTTT | CASSWERMNTEAFF | TRBV12-3/TRBV12-4 | few | TRBJ1-1 | NA
TGTGCCAGCAGCCCTCGGGCGAAGCAGCCCCAGCATTTT | CASSPRAKQPQHF | TRBV3-1 | NA | TRBJ1-5 | NA
TGCGCCAGCAGTTTTGTTCAACTTGGCGTAGGTGGCTACACCTTC | CASSFVQLGVGGYTF | TRBV5-1 | once | TRBJ1-2 | NA
TGTGCCAGCAGTGAGTCCTTAGGAGGGGGCGATACTGAAGCTTTCTTT | CASSESLGGGDTEAFF | TRBV25-1 | few | TRBJ1-1 | TRBD1
TGTGCCAGCAGTGAGTCGGGGGGAGGCTACGAGCAGTACTTC | CASSESGGGYEQYF | TRBV25-1 | NA | TRBJ2-7 | TRBD2
TGTGCCAGCAGCTCCGGGGACGTGGGGGAAAAACTGTTTTTT | CASSSGDVGEKLFF | TRBV11-2 | NA | TRBJ1-4 | NA
TGTGCCAGCAGCCAAGGGACTAGCGGGATAGACGTGCAGTTCTTC | CASSQGTSGIDVQFF | TRBV13 | few | TRBJ2-1 | TRBD2
TGCAGTGCTCGACGACTAGCGGGAGCCACAGATACGCAGTATTTT | CSARRLAGATDTQYF | TRBV20-1 | NA | TRBJ2-3 | TRBD2
TGTGCCAGTAGCTCTCGACGTGGGGATAATGAAAAACTGTTTTTT | CASSSRRGDNEKLFF | TRBV19 | few | TRBJ1-4 | NA
TGTGCCAGCAGCGACCCGACTATGAGCTCCTACAATGAGCAGTTCTTC | CASSDPTMSSYNEQFF | TRBV9 | many | TRBJ2-1 | NA
TGTGCCAGCAGTGAAAGAGGCGGGAGGGACTCCTACGAGCAGTACTTC | CASSERGGRDSYEQYF | TRBV25-1 | few | TRBJ2-7 | TRBD2
TGCAGTGCTAGAGATCCTCTAGCGGGAGGGCCTAACCACGAGCAGTACTTC | CSARDPLAGGPNHEQYF | TRBV20-1 | NA | TRBJ2-7 | TRBD2
TGTGCCAGCAGTTTTGGTCAGGTGGCCTACAATGAGCAGTTCTTC | CASSFGQVAYNEQFF | TRBV27 | NA | TRBJ2-1 | NA
TGTGCCAGCAGCTTAGCGCTCCGTACGAGGACCGGGGAGCTGTTTTTT | CASSLALRTRTGELFF | TRBV11-2 | NA | TRBJ2-2 | NA
TGTGCCAGCGGGAGACAGGGCAGGACCAGAGGGCGGTTCTTC | CASGRQGRTRGRFF | TRBV6-1 | few | TRBJ2-1 | TRBD1
TGCAGTGCTAGAGGCGCCTTGGGCGGACGACAAGAGACCCAGTACTTC | CSARGALGGRQETQYF | TRBV20-1 | NA | TRBJ2-5 | NA
TGTGCCAGCAGGCCAACCGGGACAGACTCCTACGAGCAGTACTTC | CASRPTGTDSYEQYF | TRBV12-3/TRBV12-4 | NA | TRBJ2-7 | TRBD1
TGCGCCAGCAGCCATGACCCGAAACCCCGCCCTAGCGGGAGGGCCACCGAGCAGTACTTC | CASSHDPKPRPSGRATEQYF | TRBV4-1 | many | TRBJ2-7 | TRBD2
TGTGCCACCAGTGAGGACAGGGACGGTTCGGGCGAGCAGTTCTTC | CATSEDRDGSGEQFF | TRBV24-1 | NA | TRBJ2-1 | TRBD1
TGTGCCAGCAGCACGGAGGTCGCATCGGATACGCAGTATTTT | CASSTEVASDTQYF | TRBV11-2 | few | TRBJ2-3 | NA
TGCGCCAGCAGCCAAGCGGGGAGGAATGAGCAGTTCTTC | CASSQAGRNEQFF | TRBV4-1 | few | TRBJ2-1 | NA
TGTGCCAGCAGCTTGCCGCGTGGCCCAGATACGCAGTATTTT | CASSLPRGPDTQYF | TRBV5-4 | NA | TRBJ2-3 | NA
TGCAGCGTCGACCCGACTGCCCCCCCCTCAGGGATGGAGTACCAAGAGACCCAGTACTTC | CSVDPTAPPSGMEYQETQYF | TRBV29-1 | many | TRBJ2-5 | NA
TGTGCCAGCAGCCCCGATCTTAGCCGCAGAGGGGGCTACACCTTC | CASSPDLSRRGGYTF | TRBV12-3/TRBV12-4 | once | TRBJ1-2 | NA
TGCGCCAGCAGCTCCCTGATTAATACGCAGTATTTT | CASSSLINTQYF | TRBV5-1 | many | TRBJ2-3 | NA
TGTGCCAGCAGGGCGGAGAACAATGAGCAGTTCTTC | CASRAENNEQFF | TRBV12-3/TRBV12-4 | many | TRBJ2-1 | NA
TGTGCCAGCAGCCGACTAGTAAGCACGCAGTATTTT | CASSRLVSTQYF | TRBV7-2 | many | TRBJ2-3 | NA
TGTGCCAGCAGCCCCCCTTTCGGGGCTCGGATGGAGTACTTC | CASSPPFGARMEYF | TRBV5-8 | many | TRBJ2-7 | NA
TGCAGTGCTTATTCCAGGTCCTACGAGCAGTACTTC | CSAYSRSYEQYF | TRBV20-1 | NA | TRBJ2-7 | NA
TGCAGCGTTGACCAGGAGTACGCTTCGAAAGTAGATACGCAGTATTTT | CSVDQEYASKVDTQYF | TRBV29-1 | few | TRBJ2-3 | NA
TGCAGCGCCCTGCCATTAGCCAAAAACATTCAGTACTTC | CSALPLAKNIQYF | TRBV29-1 | NA | TRBJ2-4 | NA
TGTGCCAGCAGTGATATGGGACAGGGGGTTACTAGCACAGATACGCAGTATTTT | CASSDMGQGVTSTDTQYF | TRBV2 | NA | TRBJ2-3 | TRBD1
TGTGCCTGGAGTGGGGGACCGTATGAAAAACTGTTTTTT | CAWSGGPYEKLFF | TRBV30 | NA | TRBJ1-4 | NA
TGTGCCAGCTCACCCCGGACAGGGATTCCCCACGAGCAGTACTTC | CASSPRTGIPHEQYF | TRBV18 | NA | TRBJ2-7 | TRBD1
TGTGCCAGCAGCCGGGACAGGGGAATGAACACTGAAGCTTTCTTT | CASSRDRGMNTEAFF | TRBV12-3/TRBV12-4 | NA | TRBJ1-1 | TRBD1
TGCGCCAGCAGCTTGGGCCCCTTGACAGGCGAGTCCTACGAGCAGTACTTC | CASSLGPLTGESYEQYF | TRBV5-1 | once | TRBJ2-7 | NA
TGCAGTGCTAGAGTGAACAACCTTCCCTACGAGCAGTACTTC | CSARVNNLPYEQYF | TRBV20-1 | NA | TRBJ2-7 | NA
TGTGCCAGCAGCTCCCCCTCGACGAGCTACGAGCAGTACTTC | CASSSPSTSYEQYF | TRBV13 | NA | TRBJ2-7 | NA
TGTGCCAGCAGCGGCCCGTTCTGGGACAGTCAACCCTCGGACGAGCAGTACTTC | CASSGPFWDSQPSDEQYF | TRBV11-2 | few | TRBJ2-7 | TRBD1
TGTGCCAGCAGTGAGGGGGTTAGCGGGAGATCCCAAGAGACCCAGTACTTC | CASSEGVSGRSQETQYF | TRBV2 | few | TRBJ2-5 | TRBD2
TGTGCCAGCCAGGACAGGGCCGCTGAGTACCAAGAGACCCAGTACTTC | CASQDRAAEYQETQYF | TRBV7-9 | NA | TRBJ2-5 | TRBD1
TGTGCCAGCAGCTTACTTGCCTACGAGCAGTACTTC | CASSLLAYEQYF | TRBV7-2 | many | TRBJ2-7 | NA
TGTGCCAGCTCCCCCGGGACCCACGAGCAGTACTTC | CASSPGTHEQYF | TRBV18 | few | TRBJ2-7 | NA